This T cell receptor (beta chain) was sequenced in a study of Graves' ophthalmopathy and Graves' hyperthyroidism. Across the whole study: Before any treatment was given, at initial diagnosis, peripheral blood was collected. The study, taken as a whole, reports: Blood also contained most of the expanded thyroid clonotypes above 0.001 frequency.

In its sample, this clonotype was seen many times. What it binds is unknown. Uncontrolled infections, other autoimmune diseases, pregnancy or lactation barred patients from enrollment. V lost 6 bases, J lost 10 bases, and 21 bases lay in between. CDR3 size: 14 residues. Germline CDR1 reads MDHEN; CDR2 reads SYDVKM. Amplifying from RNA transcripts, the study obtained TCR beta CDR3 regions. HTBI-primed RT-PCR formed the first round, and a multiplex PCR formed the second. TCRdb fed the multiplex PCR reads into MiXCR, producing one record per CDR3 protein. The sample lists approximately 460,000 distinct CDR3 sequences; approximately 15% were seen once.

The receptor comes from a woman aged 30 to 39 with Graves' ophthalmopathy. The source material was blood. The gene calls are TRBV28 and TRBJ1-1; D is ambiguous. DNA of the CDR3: TGTGCCAGCAGCCGAAGCCCCCAGTTATCAGGAGCTTTCTTT. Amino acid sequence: CASSRSPQLSGAFF.